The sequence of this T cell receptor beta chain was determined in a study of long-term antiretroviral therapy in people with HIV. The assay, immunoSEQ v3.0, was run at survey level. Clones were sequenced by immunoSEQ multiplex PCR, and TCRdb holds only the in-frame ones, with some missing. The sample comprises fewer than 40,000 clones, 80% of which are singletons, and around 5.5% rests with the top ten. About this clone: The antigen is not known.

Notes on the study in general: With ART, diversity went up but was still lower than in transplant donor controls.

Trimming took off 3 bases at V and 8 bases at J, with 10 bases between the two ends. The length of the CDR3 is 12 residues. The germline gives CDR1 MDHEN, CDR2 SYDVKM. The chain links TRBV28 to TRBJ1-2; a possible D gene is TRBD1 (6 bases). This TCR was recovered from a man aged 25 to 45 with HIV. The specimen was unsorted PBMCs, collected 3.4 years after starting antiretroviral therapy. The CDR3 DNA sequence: TGTGCCAGCAGTTTCAGGGGATTCGGCTACACCTTC. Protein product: CASSFRGFGYTF.